This TCR beta chain was identified in a study of CD8+ T cells in alopecia areata. Study-wide findings and caveats: Affected scalp, especially in alopecia totalis/universalis, had a higher clonality than normal scalp did. Tofacitinib yielded significantly lower scalp clonality and fewer expanded CD8+ clones among the top 100. Persistence of many expanded lesional clones was seen in scalp and blood during tofacitinib.

Reverse transcribed after extraction, RNA yielded cDNA as the sequencing template. TCRdb's table, derived via immunoSEQ multiplex PCR, lists solely in-frame clones and lacks some. Altogether roughly 110,000 clones are present, roughly 84% being singletons, with the ten largest covering less than 30%. The CDR3 is 14 residues long. The trim removed 4 bases at V and 6 bases at J, leaving 9 bases unmatched. Germline lookup yields CDR1 SGHNT and CDR2 YYREEE (reference sequence). Described treatment: oral pan-JAK inhibitor, 5-10 mg twice daily. Individuals with alopecia areata gave both lesional scalp punch biopsies and peripheral blood for collection. Comment on this clone: The target antigen is unknown.

Sample: CD8+ T cells sorted from blood, taken at week 24, from a patient treated with tofacitinib. This receptor was taken from a human donor with alopecia areata. The V and J genes are TRBV5-4 and TRBJ2-7; 8 positions agree with TRBD1. CDR3 nucleotide sequence: TGTGCCAGCAGCCGGACAGGGTATTTGGGCGAGCAGTACTTC. Translating gives CASSRTGYLGEQYF.